Listed here is a single T cell receptor beta chain. Its antigen is currently not known. A much more abundant neighbour one base away suggests this may be a read error. A read error is likely, as this CDR3 ends without the conserved phenylalanine or tryptophan. TCR beta CDR3 regions were amplified from RNA transcripts. A first-round RT-PCR of the TCR CDR3 used the HTBI primer set with the Qiagen OneStep RT-PCR kit. Libraries were constructed in a second round of multiplex PCR, after which size selection and purification were performed. Paired-end sequencing of the libraries was performed with 100 bp reads on an Illumina HiSeq2000. In the paper's pipeline: SOAPnuke was used to process the raw data, with reads discarded if the reads contained adapters or uncalled bases, had a mean Phred below 15, or lacked an exact constant-primer or identifier match. COPE v1.2.5 was used to merge the high-quality paired reads, and each unique nucleotide sequence was defined as a clonotype. Clonotypes were aligned to IMGT TRBV, TRBD and TRBJ reference segments using MiTCR v1.1. The analysis was restricted to V-J combinations with a frequency above 0.0001, which together covered about 99% of the repertoires. A TCS score was defined as the ratio of F50 (clonal expansion) to E x V (chaos), with BLOSUM62-based TCRdist applied between CDR3 peptides within each V-J. Welch's t-statistics and random forest reduced fewer than 550 V-J features to roughly 13, which were used in a naive Bayes classifier (R e1071). TCRdb handled the public reads itself, with Q25 trimming in fastp and clone calling in MiXCR, and kept productive beta chains. Each entry is one CDR3 protein sequence, shown with its most common DNA and genes. What appears here as the V and J calls and clone size reflects TCRdb's work, not the paper's. The table for this sample lists more than 450,000 distinct CDR3 sequences; nearly 20% of them were counted only once. The ten largest clonotypes hold roughly 44% of the sample.

This specimen belongs to a study of T cells in Graves' hyperthyroidism and ophthalmopathy (dated by TCRdb to between 2018 and 2021). Turning to the overall study: Peripheral blood was sampled at the time of initial diagnosis, prior to any treatment. A discovery cohort of about a hundred patients, about 43 with Graves' ophthalmopathy and approximately 60 with stable Graves' hyperthyroidism, was used to find distinguishing TCR V-J signatures. Whether ophthalmopathy could be predicted prospectively was tested in an independent validation cohort made up of roughly 20 hyperthyroidism patients plus 17 patients who later progressed to ophthalmopathy. For training and testing, the 100 or so patients in the discovery cohort were randomly divided in a 7:3 ratio. TCR Vbeta CDR3 sequencing of 120 to 150 peripheral blood samples (over 40 ophthalmopathy, 75 to 85 hyperthyroidism and approximately 17 progressor patients) is reported in the paper. After blood sampling, hyperthyroidism patients were treated with methimazole at a starting dose of 30 mg daily, and ophthalmopathy patients were treated with high-dose intravenous methylprednisolone. The study also compared thyroid tissue and blood T-cell repertoires from a handful of Graves' hyperthyroidism patients.

In the ophthalmopathy patients, disease was moderately to severely active, with a Clinical Activity Score of 3 or more, a NOSPECS grade of 4 or more, and a duration of less than 3 months. Patients with uncontrolled infections, other autoimmune diseases, pregnancy or lactation were excluded. Clinical symptoms, serum thyroxine and TRAb, thyroid ultrasound, and orbital computed tomography formed the basis for the diagnoses. Ficoll-Paque density gradient centrifugation was used to isolate PBMCs from about 10 ml of fresh peripheral blood. Total RNA was extracted using Trizol reagent, and RNA quality was assessed on an Agilent 2100 Bioanalyzer. The full study reports these points: In validation, the model predicted progression to ophthalmopathy a median of approximately 6.3 months before onset, with about 70% sensitivity and 72.22% specificity. A model built on a 13 V-J signature distinguished ophthalmopathy from stable hyperthyroidism, reaching about 88% sensitivity and around 81% specificity in cross-validation and 80%/75% in testing. Blood samples also contained most of the expanded thyroid clonotypes (frequency above 0.001), which suggests that blood repertoires may reflect thyroid immune responses. No statistical method was used to fix the sample size in advance, and group allocation was not hidden from the investigators.

Cut back by 6 bases and 13 bases, the V and J ends lie 16 bases apart. The CDR3 has 13 amino acids, counting both end residues. Only the CDR3 DNA stays, 39 bases, in frame from base 1. The sequence joins TRBV12-3 or TRBV12-4 to TRBJ1-6, with the D gene uncertain. This clonotype originated in a man between 40 and 49 years old with Graves' ophthalmopathy. Input material: blood. The nucleotide sequence reads as follows: TGTGCCAGCAGCCGAGGACGAGCGGCGCCCCTCCACCTT. The translation is CASSRGRAAPLHL.